The entry that follows covers one T cell receptor beta chain sequence. The antigen is not known. The data stem from a study of cytomegalovirus exposure and HLA in healthy donors. Study-level points and caveats: Donors belonging to an Asian-associated ancestry cluster reportedly showed fewer N-insertions in productive TCRs than the 666-donor mean, according to what a later analysis found. Researchers reported in a later analysis that common viral pathogens appeared linked to several top clusters.

Use of 60 Vbeta and 13 Jbeta primers characterized the PCR. Assay used: immunoSEQ multiplex PCR; TCRdb lists only in-frame clones, some missing. In the table there are around 190,000 clones, around 87% of which are singletons. With 2 bases removed from V and 4 bases from J, the gap between germline ends came to 13 bases. CDR3 length: 15 residues. Per the germline V gene, CDR1 is MNHNS and CDR2 is SASEGT. This clonotype was obtained from a woman aged 18-29 years in good health and CMV-seronegative. This chain links TRBV6-1 with TRBJ2-3, with a tentative D call TRBD2 (5 bases). The sequenced sample consisted of PBMCs. The CDR3 spells CASSERGDGADTQYF. The CDR3 DNA sequence: TGTGCCAGCAGTGAACGGGGAGACGGGGCAGATACGCAGTATTTT.